These T cell receptor beta chains were read from a single sample in a study of OX40 agonist ivuxolimab in advanced cancers. Clones were sequenced by immunoSEQ multiplex PCR, and TCRdb holds only the in-frame ones, with some missing. Of 77,000 or so clones listed, 90% are singletons. The sample in question was CD4+ or CD8+ T cells sorted from blood, obtained in a trial of the OX40 agonist ivuxolimab. The source is an adult with an advanced solid tumor such as melanoma, head and neck, liver or kidney cancer. Both conserved end residues are part of each CDR3. Fields, in order: J gene, D gene, V gene, clone size, CDR3 protein, CDR3 DNA. D genes are given only for firm matches. Clone sizes are given selectively: once, few, many, or a class where the clone is expanded.

>TRBJ2-4|TRBD2|TRBV28|once
CASSFAGLVANIQYF
TGTGCCAGCAGTTTCGCGGGACTAGTTGCGAACATTCAGTACTTC
>TRBJ2-1|TRBD1|TRBV7-3|NA
CASSFGANRGSDEQFF
TGTGCCAGCAGCTTCGGGGCTAACAGGGGAAGCGATGAGCAGTTCTTC
>TRBJ2-1|TRBD2|TRBV7-9|NA
CASSFSGGLYNEQFF
TGTGCCAGCAGTTTTAGCGGGGGGTTATACAATGAGCAGTTCTTC
>TRBJ2-3|NA|TRBV6-6|NA
CASGARGVSVHTQYF
TGTGCCAGTGGAGCGAGGGGGGTATCGGTACATACGCAGTATTTT
>TRBJ1-3|NA|TRBV30|NA
CAWSYGLSSGNTIYF
TGTGCCTGGAGTTATGGCCTGAGCTCTGGAAACACCATATATTTT
>TRBJ2-5|NA|TRBV4-2|NA
CASSRTQEEETQYF
TGTGCCAGCAGCCGGACACAGGAGGAAGAGACCCAGTACTTC
>TRBJ2-7|NA|TRBV5-5|NA
CASSAGPLHNYEQYF
TGTGCCAGCAGCGCCGGGCCGCTCCATAACTACGAGCAGTACTTC
>TRBJ2-3|NA|TRBV6-5|NA
CASTPAGTDTQYF
TGTGCCAGCACCCCAGCGGGCACAGATACGCAGTATTTT
>TRBJ1-5|NA|TRBV28|NA
CASREYPGRPQHF
TGTGCCAGCAGGGAGTATCCGGGACGGCCCCAGCATTTT
>TRBJ1-2|NA|TRBV4-3|NA
CASSPSGPNNYGYTF
TGCGCCAGCAGCCCCTCCGGGCCTAATAACTATGGCTACACCTTC
>TRBJ2-7|TRBD2|TRBV6-1|NA
CASSRYSGRPYEQYF
TGTGCCAGCAGTCGATATAGCGGGAGGCCCTACGAGCAGTACTTC
>TRBJ1-5|TRBD1|TRBV19|NA
CASSTGQGANSNQPQHF
TGTGCCAGTAGTACCGGACAGGGGGCAAATAGCAATCAGCCCCAGCATTTT
>TRBJ2-2|NA|TRBV5-1|NA
CASSAGALMNTGELFF
TGCGCCAGCAGCGCAGGGGCGCTGATGAACACCGGGGAGCTGTTTTTT
>TRBJ2-5|TRBD2|TRBV28|NA
CASSPTWGGETQYF
TGTGCCAGCAGTCCAACTTGGGGAGGGGAGACCCAGTACTTC
>TRBJ1-1|NA|TRBV7-9|NA
CASSLVGQSEAFF
TGTGCCAGCAGCTTAGTTGGACAGAGTGAAGCTTTCTTT
>TRBJ1-1|NA|TRBV5-1|few
CASSVPRVRETEAFF
TGCGCCAGCAGCGTACCCCGGGTAAGGGAAACTGAAGCTTTCTTT
>TRBJ2-7|NA|TRBV6-5|once
CASSYYQGNYEQYF
TGTGCCAGCAGTTACTATCAGGGGAACTACGAGCAGTACTTC
>TRBJ2-3|NA|TRBV18|NA
CASSGISDSTDTQYF
TGTGCCAGCTCAGGGATTAGCGATAGCACAGATACGCAGTATTTT
>TRBJ1-2|NA|TRBV4-2|NA
CASSQDRVRGYTF
TGTGCCAGCAGCCAAGACAGGGTACGTGGCTACACCTTC
>TRBJ2-7|TRBD2|TRBV10-3|once
CAISGTSGISYEQYF
TGTGCCATCAGCGGGACTAGCGGGATCTCCTACGAGCAGTACTTC
>TRBJ1-2|TRBD1|TRBV6-1|NA
CASSGGQVGYYGYTF
TGCGCCAGCAGTGGAGGACAGGTCGGATACTATGGCTACACCTTC
>TRBJ2-7|NA|TRBV6-1|NA
CASKIRDLYEQYF
TGTGCCAGTAAAATACGGGACCTCTACGAGCAGTACTTC
>TRBJ2-5|TRBD1|TRBV28|NA
CASSNPRTGYLETQYF
TGTGCCAGCAGTAACCCCCGGACAGGGTATCTGGAGACCCAGTACTTC
>TRBJ2-1|NA|TRBV28|NA
CASSSKWEQFF
TGTGCCAGCAGTTCGAAATGGGAGCAGTTCTTC
>TRBJ2-2|NA|TRBV7-3|NA
CASSLGLDGELFF
TGTGCCAGCAGCTTAGGGCTGGACGGGGAGCTGTTTTTT
>TRBJ2-2|NA|TRBV15|NA
CATSRDLNGANTGELFF
TGTGCCACCAGCAGAGATCTAAACGGCGCGAACACCGGGGAGCTGTTTTTT
>TRBJ2-3|NA|TRBV11-2|NA
CASSLDGGSTDTQYF
TGTGCCAGCAGCTTAGATGGGGGCAGCACAGATACGCAGTATTTT
>TRBJ1-3|NA|TRBV18|NA
CASSNTGTPSSGNTIYF
TGTGCCAGCTCAAACACCGGGACGCCAAGCTCTGGAAACACCATATATTTT
>TRBJ2-7|NA|TRBV2|once
CASSEGIYEQYF
TGTGCCAGCAGTGAAGGAATCTACGAGCAGTACTTC
>TRBJ2-2|NA|TRBV7-3|NA
CASSPDSHTGELFF
TGTGCCAGCAGCCCCGACAGTCACACCGGGGAGCTGTTTTTT
>TRBJ2-1|NA|TRBV7-9|NA
CASSYPDGSEFF
TGTGCCAGCAGCTACCCGGACGGCTCCGAGTTCTTC
>TRBJ2-3|NA|TRBV9|NA
CASSVRLGSDTQYF
TGTGCCAGCAGCGTAAGACTAGGATCAGATACGCAGTATTTT
>TRBJ2-7|TRBD1|TRBV30|NA
CAWTNTGTGDKQYF
TGTGCCTGGACCAATACCGGGACAGGGGATAAGCAGTACTTC
>TRBJ2-2|NA|TRBV7-3|NA
CASSPSTRAGTGELFF
TGTGCCAGCAGCCCATCGACTAGAGCGGGCACCGGGGAGCTGTTTTTT
>TRBJ1-5|NA|TRBV28|NA
CASSRARGQPQHF
TGTGCCAGCAGCAGGGCAAGGGGGCAGCCCCAGCATTTT
>TRBJ2-1|TRBD2|TRBV11-3|NA
CASSSGLAGVRLYNEQFF
TGTGCCAGCAGCTCCGGACTAGCGGGGGTTCGACTCTACAATGAGCAGTTCTTC
>TRBJ1-2|NA|TRBV28|NA
CASIPPGPSLYGYTF
TGTGCCAGCATCCCCCCCGGGCCTAGCCTCTATGGCTACACCTTC
>TRBJ2-1|NA|TRBV11-2|NA
CASTENNEQFF
TGTGCCAGCACTGAAAACAATGAGCAGTTCTTC
>TRBJ1-2|NA|TRBV7-3|NA
CASSPLFGWGVVGYTF
TGTGCCAGCAGCCCCCTCTTTGGTTGGGGGGTTGTTGGCTACACCTTC
>TRBJ2-4|NA|TRBV6-1|NA
CASSEQGFDIQYF
TGTGCCAGCAGTGAGCAGGGTTTTGACATTCAGTACTTC
>TRBJ2-2|TRBD1|TRBV28|NA
CASSPSRDRGTGELFF
TGTGCCAGCAGCCCTTCCCGGGACAGGGGCACCGGGGAGCTGTTTTTT
>TRBJ2-3|NA|TRBV19|NA
CASTRWPQVTDTQYF
TGTGCCAGTACCCGGTGGCCTCAAGTGACAGATACGCAGTATTTT
>TRBJ1-1|NA|TRBV29-1|once
CSVERSGDTEAFF
TGCAGCGTTGAGAGGTCAGGGGACACTGAAGCTTTCTTT
>TRBJ2-5|NA|TRBV11-2|once
CASSLLGPETQYF
TGTGCCAGCAGCTTATTGGGTCCAGAGACCCAGTACTTC
>TRBJ2-1|NA|TRBV29-1|NA
CSVEGGPSSSYNEQFF
TGCAGCGTTGAAGGGGGTCCCTCGTCCTCCTACAATGAGCAGTTCTTC
>TRBJ2-7|TRBD2|TRBV10-2|NA
CASRDSASGRGEQYF
TGCGCCAGCAGGGACTCAGCTAGCGGGAGAGGCGAGCAGTACTTC
>TRBJ1-2|NA|TRBV18|NA
CASSPERGRYGYTF
TGTGCCAGCTCACCCGAGAGGGGTCGATATGGCTACACCTTC
>TRBJ1-1|NA|TRBV4-2|NA
CASSQEQQGKGGRVGRNTEAFF
TGTGCCAGCAGCCAAGAACAACAGGGAAAGGGAGGGAGAGTTGGTAGGAACACTGAAGCTTTCTTT
>TRBJ1-5|NA|TRBV7-6|NA
CASSLAGINQPQHF
TGTGCCAGCAGCTTAGCAGGGATCAATCAGCCCCAGCATTTT
>TRBJ1-2|TRBD1|TRBV28|NA
CASRRTGGDYGYTF
TGTGCCAGCAGAAGGACAGGGGGAGACTATGGCTACACCTTC
>TRBJ2-1|TRBD2|TRBV7-3|NA
CASSLVTSGGVDEQFF
TGTGCCAGCAGCTTAGTGACTAGCGGGGGGGTCGATGAGCAGTTCTTC
>TRBJ1-1|NA|TRBV9|NA
CASSVDGRLGTEAFF
TGTGCCAGCAGCGTCGACGGGAGATTAGGGACTGAAGCTTTCTTT
>TRBJ2-5|NA|TRBV15|NA
CATSRVGALETQYF
TGTGCCACCAGCAGAGTGGGGGCGTTAGAGACCCAGTACTTC
>TRBJ2-7|TRBD1|TRBV10-3|once
CAISGDRGSYEQYF
TGTGCCATCTCCGGGGACAGGGGCTCCTACGAGCAGTACTTC
>TRBJ2-1|NA|TRBV2|NA
CASLPMGEQFF
TGTGCCAGCCTGCCAATGGGTGAGCAGTTCTTC
>TRBJ2-7|TRBD1|TRBV6-6|NA
CASRTRGQGRYEQYF
TGTGCCAGCAGAACCCGGGGACAGGGGCGATACGAGCAGTACTTC
>TRBJ1-2|TRBD1|TRBV7-9|NA
CASSPGTGYYGYTF
TGTGCCAGCAGCCCCGGGACAGGGTACTATGGCTACACCTTC